This paragraph covers one T cell receptor beta chain sequence. These data are taken from a study of blood T cell repertoires in COVID-19. Study at large: Samples came from the United States, Italy and Spain, spanning acute and convalescent COVID-19. In each case, the material was cDNA or gDNA derived from T cells, B-cell-depleted T cells, or PBMCs.

Per the study methods: The assay estimated nucleated cells by amplifying reference gene primers. Clones were read by immunoSEQ multiplex PCR, and TCRdb kept only the in-frame ones, dropping some. V and J calls and clone size are copied from that table; D and trimming were computed from the DNA. Here the sample spans 55,000 to 70,000 clones, more than 85% being singletons. V lost 5 bases to trimming and J lost 9 bases, with 20 bases between them. The CDR3 sequence is 15 residues long. CDR1 and CDR2 from the germline V gene are SGHTA and FQGNSA. The specimen was peripheral blood. The receptor was derived from a man in his 60s with acute or convalescent COVID-19. This chain connects TRBV7-2 to TRBJ1-5; possible D gene TRBD1, 6 bases. The DNA of the CDR3 is TGTGCCAGCAGCCAGGGGTCCAGGGGCGATATGCCCCAGCATTTT. Residues: CASSQGSRGDMPQHF.